Listed below are T cell receptor beta chains from one sample, sequenced in a study of regulatory T cells in long-lasting Graves disease. TCRdb analysed the multiplex PCR reads with MiXCR anew, one entry per CDR3 protein. The sample has approximately 490,000 distinct CDR3 sequences, 15% to 20% seen once. These data also featured in a second study, about T cells in Graves' hyperthyroidism and ophthalmopathy.

Material: peripheral blood mononuclear cells (PBMCs), obtained at new diagnosis, from a patient treated with antithyroid drugs. These receptors all stem from a man between 40 and 49 years old with Graves disease. Both conserved end residues are part of each CDR3. A D gene is named only where the DNA matches it firmly. Not every row has a clone size; where given, it reads once, few, many or a size class.

DNA: TGTGCCAGCAGGCAGGGGTTGAACACTGAAGCTTTCTTT
CDR3: CASRQGLNTEAFF
size: many
J: TRBJ1-1
V: TRBV2
D: -

DNA: TGTGCCACCAGTGATTTGCCAGGTGGAATGGGCTACACCTTC
CDR3: CATSDLPGGMGYTF
size: many
J: TRBJ1-2
V: TRBV24-1
D: -

DNA: TGTGCCAGCAGTCACCCCGGGACTCTCACAGATACGCAGTATTTT
CDR3: CASSHPGTLTDTQYF
size: few
J: TRBJ2-3
V: TRBV6-1
D: -

DNA: TGCGCCAGCAGTCCTGGGTTCGATGAGCAGTTCTTC
CDR3: CASSPGFDEQFF
size: many
J: TRBJ2-1
V: TRBV5-1
D: -

DNA: TGTGCCAGCAGTTACAAGGGACTAGCGGGAGCTTTTGAGCAGTTCTTC
CDR3: CASSYKGLAGAFEQFF
size: few
J: TRBJ2-1
V: TRBV6-9
D: TRBD2

DNA: TGTGCCAGCAGATACCAGCCTCGGGGGTGGGGAGGTGGTTCACCCCTCCACTTT
CDR3: CASRYQPRGWGGGSPLHF
size: many
J: TRBJ1-6
V: TRBV28
D: -

DNA: TGTGCCAGCAGTGAAGTCCCCCTCTCAGGGACCCTGAACACTGAAGCTTTCTTT
CDR3: CASSEVPLSGTLNTEAFF
size: many
J: TRBJ1-1
V: TRBV6-1
D: -

DNA: TGTGCCACCAGTGATCCGACTAGCGGGCCGCCCTACGAGCAGTACTTC
CDR3: CATSDPTSGPPYEQYF
size: many
J: TRBJ2-7
V: TRBV24-1
D: TRBD2

DNA: TGTGCCAGCAGCCGAGGGGGGGCTAGCGCGCAGGAGCAGTACTTC
CDR3: CASSRGGASAQEQYF
size: -
J: TRBJ2-4
V: TRBV9
D: -

DNA: TGTGCCAGCGCTGGGTCAATCGAGACCCAGTACTTC
CDR3: CASAGSIETQYF
size: many
J: TRBJ2-5
V: TRBV28
D: -